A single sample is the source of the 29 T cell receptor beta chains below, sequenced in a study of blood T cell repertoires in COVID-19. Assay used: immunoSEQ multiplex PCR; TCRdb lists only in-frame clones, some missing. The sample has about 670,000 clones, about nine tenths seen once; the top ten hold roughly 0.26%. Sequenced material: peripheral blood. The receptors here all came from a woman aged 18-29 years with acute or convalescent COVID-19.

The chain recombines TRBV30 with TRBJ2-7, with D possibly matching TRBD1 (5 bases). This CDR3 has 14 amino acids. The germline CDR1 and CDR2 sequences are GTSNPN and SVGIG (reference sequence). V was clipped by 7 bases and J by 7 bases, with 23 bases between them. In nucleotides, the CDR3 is TGTGCCTATACCCCGAAGGGGCAGTCGTTGGAGCAGTACTTC. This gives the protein CAYTPKGQSLEQYF.

Written as DNA, the CDR3 is TGTGCCAGTTCTTCTCCGGGACTTACCTCGGGAGATACGCAGTATTTT. Its translation is CASSSPGLTSGDTQYF. The chain has TRBV28 and TRBJ2-3, with D perhaps TRBD2 (6 bases). This CDR3 has 16 amino acids. Per the germline V gene, CDR1 is MDHEN and CDR2 is SYDVKM. Trimming took 9 bases from V and 5 from J, leaving 24 bases between them.

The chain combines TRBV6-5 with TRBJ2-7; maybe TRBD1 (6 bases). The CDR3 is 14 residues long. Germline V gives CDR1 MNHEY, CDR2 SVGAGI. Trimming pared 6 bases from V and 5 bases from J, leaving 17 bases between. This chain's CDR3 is CASRPGQFVDEQYF. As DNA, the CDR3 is TGTGCCAGCAGACCCGGACAGTTTGTCGACGAGCAGTACTTC.

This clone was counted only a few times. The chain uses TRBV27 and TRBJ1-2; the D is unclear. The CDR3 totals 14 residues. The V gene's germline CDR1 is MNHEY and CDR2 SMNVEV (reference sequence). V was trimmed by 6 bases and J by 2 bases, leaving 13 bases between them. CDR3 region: CASSPSSSNYGYTF. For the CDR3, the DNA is TGTGCCAGCAGCCCTAGTAGTTCGAACTATGGCTACACCTTC.

In DNA, the CDR3 is TGTGCCAGCAGTGATGCCTGGGGGGGGGAGACCCAGTACTTC. Amino acids: CASSDAWGGETQYF. The gene calls are TRBV25-1 and TRBJ2-5; 7 nucleotides agree with TRBD2. The CDR3 sequence is 14 residues long. Germline V lookup: CDR1 MGHDK, CDR2 SYGVNS. V shed 3 bases, J shed 5 bases, and the junction held 6 bases outside the gene matches. The variable domain in full, with the rest retrieved from reference TRBV25-1 and TRBJ2-5, is EADIYQTPRYLVIGTGKKITLECSQTMGHDKMYWYQQDPGMELHLIHYSYGVNSTEKGDLSSESTVSRIRTEHFPLTLESARPSHTSQYLCASSDAWGGETQYFGPGTRLLVL.

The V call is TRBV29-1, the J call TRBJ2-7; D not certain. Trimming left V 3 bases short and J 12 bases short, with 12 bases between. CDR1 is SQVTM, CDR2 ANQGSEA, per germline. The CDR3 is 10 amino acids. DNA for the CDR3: TGCAGCGTTGAGTCGGCAGGTCGGTACTTC. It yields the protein CSVESAGRYF.

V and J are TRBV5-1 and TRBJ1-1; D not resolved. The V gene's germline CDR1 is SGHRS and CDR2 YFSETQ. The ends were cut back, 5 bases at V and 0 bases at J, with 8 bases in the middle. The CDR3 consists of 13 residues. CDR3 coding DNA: TGCGCCAGCAGACGGGTCCTGAACACTGAAGCTTTCTTT. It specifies CASRRVLNTEAFF. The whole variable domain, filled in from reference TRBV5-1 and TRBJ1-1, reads KAGVTQTPRYLIKTRGQQVTLSCSPISGHRSVSWYQQTPGQGLQFLFEYFSETQRNKGNFPGRFSGRQFSNSRSEMNVSTLELGDSALYLCASRRVLNTEAFFGQGTRLTVV.

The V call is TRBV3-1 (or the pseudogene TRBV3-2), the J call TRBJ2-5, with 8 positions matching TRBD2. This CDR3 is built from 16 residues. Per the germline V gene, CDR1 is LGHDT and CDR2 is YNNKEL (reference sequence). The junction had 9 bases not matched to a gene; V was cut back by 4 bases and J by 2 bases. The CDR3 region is CASSRMVGGGQETQYF. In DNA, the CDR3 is TGTGCCAGCAGCCGAATGGTCGGGGGGGGACAAGAGACCCAGTACTTC.

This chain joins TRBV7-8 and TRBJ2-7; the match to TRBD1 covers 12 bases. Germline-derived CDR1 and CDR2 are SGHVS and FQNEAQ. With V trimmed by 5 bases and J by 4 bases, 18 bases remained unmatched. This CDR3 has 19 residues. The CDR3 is CASSGPGQGAPTQPYEQYF. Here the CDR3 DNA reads TGTGCCAGCAGCGGACCGGGACAGGGGGCCCCCACTCAACCTTACGAGCAGTACTTC.

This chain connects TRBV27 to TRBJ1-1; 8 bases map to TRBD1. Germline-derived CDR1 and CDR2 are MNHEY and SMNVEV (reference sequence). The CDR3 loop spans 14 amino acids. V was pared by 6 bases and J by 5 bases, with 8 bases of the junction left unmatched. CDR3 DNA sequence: TGTGCCAGCAGATCGGACAGGGTTGGGACTGAAGCTTTCTTT. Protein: CASRSDRVGTEAFF.

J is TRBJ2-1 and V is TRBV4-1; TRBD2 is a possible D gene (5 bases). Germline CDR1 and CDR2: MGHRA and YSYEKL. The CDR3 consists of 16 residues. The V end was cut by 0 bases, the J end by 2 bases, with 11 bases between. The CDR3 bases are TGCGCCAGCAGCCAAGATCTGGCGGGCCCCTACAATGAGCAGTTCTTC. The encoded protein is CASSQDLAGPYNEQFF.

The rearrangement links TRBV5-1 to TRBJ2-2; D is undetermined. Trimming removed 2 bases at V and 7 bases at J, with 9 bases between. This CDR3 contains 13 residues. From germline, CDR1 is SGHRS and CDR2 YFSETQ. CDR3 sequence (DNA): TGCGCCAGCAGCTTTGAGGTGGGCGGGGAGCTGTTTTTT. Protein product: CASSFEVGGELFF.

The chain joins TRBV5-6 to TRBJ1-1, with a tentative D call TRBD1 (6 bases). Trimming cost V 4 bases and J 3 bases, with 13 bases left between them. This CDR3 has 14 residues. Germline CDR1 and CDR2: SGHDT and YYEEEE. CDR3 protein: CASSPAGAYTEAFF. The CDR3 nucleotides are TGTGCCAGCAGCCCCGCGGGGGCTTACACTGAAGCTTTCTTT.

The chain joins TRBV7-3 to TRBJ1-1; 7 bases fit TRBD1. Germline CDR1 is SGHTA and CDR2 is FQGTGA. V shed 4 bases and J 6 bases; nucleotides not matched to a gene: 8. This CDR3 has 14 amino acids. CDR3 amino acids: CASSSQGIMAEAFF. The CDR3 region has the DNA TGTGCCAGCAGCTCACAGGGGATCATGGCTGAAGCTTTCTTT.

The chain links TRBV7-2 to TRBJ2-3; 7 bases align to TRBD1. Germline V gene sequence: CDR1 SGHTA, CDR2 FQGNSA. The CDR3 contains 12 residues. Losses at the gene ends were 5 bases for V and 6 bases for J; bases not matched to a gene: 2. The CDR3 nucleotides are TGTGCCAGCAGCCAGACAGGGGATACGCAGTATTTT. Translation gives CASSQTGDTQYF.

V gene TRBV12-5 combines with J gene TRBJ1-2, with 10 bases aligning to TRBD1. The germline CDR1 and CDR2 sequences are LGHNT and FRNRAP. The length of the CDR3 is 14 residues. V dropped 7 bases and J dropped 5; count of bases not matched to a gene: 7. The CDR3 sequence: CASVPGQGLYGYTF. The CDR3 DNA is TGTGCTAGTGTCCCGGGACAGGGGTTGTATGGCTACACCTTC.

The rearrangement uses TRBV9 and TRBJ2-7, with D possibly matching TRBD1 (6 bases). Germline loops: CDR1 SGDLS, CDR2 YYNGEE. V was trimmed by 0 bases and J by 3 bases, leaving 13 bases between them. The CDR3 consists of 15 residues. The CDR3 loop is CASSVGPGQNYEQYF. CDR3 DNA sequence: TGTGCCAGCAGCGTAGGACCGGGACAAAACTACGAGCAGTACTTC.

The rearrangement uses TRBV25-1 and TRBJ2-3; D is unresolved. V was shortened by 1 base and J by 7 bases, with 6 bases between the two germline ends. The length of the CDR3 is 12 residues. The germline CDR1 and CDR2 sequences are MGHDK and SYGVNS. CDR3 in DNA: TGTGCCAGCAGTGAATGGGCGAATACGCAGTATTTT. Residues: CASSEWANTQYF. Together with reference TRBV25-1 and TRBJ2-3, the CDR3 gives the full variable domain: EADIYQTPRYLVIGTGKKITLECSQTMGHDKMYWYQQDPGMELHLIHYSYGVNSTEKGDLSSESTVSRIRTEHFPLTLESARPSHTSQYLCASSEWANTQYFGPGTRLTVL.

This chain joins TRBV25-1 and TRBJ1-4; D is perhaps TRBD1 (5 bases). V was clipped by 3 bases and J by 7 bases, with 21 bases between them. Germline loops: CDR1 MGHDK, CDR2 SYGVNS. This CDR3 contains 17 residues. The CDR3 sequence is CASSDRAGLDVGEKLFF. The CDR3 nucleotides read TGTGCCAGCAGTGACCGGGCAGGGTTGGATGTTGGTGAAAAACTGTTTTTT.

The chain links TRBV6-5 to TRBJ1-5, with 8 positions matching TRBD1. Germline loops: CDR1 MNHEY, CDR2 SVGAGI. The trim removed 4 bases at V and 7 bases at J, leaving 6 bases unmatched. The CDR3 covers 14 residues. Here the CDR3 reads CASSSDRDRQPQHF. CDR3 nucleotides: TGTGCCAGCAGTTCGGACAGGGACAGGCAGCCCCAGCATTTT.

The DNA for the CDR3 is TGTGCCAGCTCACCCGGTGGGGGGTGGAGCACTGAAGCTTTCTTT. Its protein is CASSPGGGWSTEAFF. J is TRBJ1-1 and V is TRBV18, with D maybe TRBD1 (5 bases). This CDR3 spans 15 amino acids. The V gene lost 3 bases and the J gene lost 4 bases, with 15 bases spanning the gap. Germline CDR1 is KGHSH and CDR2 is LQKENI.

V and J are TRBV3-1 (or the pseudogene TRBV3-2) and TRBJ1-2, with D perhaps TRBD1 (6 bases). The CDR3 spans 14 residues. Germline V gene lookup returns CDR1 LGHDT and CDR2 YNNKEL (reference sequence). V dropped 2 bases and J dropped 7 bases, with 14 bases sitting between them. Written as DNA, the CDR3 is TGTGCCAGCAGCCAAAGGGGTAGGGGGGGTGGCTACACCTTC. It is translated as CASSQRGRGGGYTF.

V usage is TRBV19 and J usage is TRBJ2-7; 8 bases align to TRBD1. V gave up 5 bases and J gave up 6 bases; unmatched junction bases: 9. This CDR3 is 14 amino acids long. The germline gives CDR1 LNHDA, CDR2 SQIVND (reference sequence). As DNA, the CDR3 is TGTGCCAGTAGTGACCGGACAGGGTTTCCCGAGCAGTACTTC. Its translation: CASSDRTGFPEQYF.

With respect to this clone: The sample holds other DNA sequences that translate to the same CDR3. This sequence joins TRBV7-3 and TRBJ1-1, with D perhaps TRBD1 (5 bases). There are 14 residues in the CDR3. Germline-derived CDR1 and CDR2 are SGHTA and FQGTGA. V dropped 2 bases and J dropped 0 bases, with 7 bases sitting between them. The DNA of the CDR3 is TGTGCCAGCAGCTTAGACAGAATGAACACTGAAGCTTTCTTT. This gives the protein CASSLDRMNTEAFF.

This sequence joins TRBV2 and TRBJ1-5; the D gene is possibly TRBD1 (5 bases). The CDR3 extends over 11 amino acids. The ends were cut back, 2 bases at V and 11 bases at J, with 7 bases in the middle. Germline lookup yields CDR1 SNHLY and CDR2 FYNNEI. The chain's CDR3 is CASSETGSQHF. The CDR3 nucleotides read TGTGCCAGCAGTGAAACAGGTTCCCAGCATTTT.

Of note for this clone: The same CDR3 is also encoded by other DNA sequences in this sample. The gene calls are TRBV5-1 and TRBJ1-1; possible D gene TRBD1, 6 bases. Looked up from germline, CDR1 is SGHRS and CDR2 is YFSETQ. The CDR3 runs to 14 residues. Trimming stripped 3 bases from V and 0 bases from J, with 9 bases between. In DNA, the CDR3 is TGCGCCAGCAGCTCCGGGACAATGAACACTGAAGCTTTCTTT. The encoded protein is CASSSGTMNTEAFF.

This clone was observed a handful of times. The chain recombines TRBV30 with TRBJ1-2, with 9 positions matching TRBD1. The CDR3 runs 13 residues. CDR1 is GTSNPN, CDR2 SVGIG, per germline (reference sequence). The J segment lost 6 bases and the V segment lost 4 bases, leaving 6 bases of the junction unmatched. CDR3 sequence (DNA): TGTGCCTGGACACCCGACAGGGGGAATGGCTACACCTTC. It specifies CAWTPDRGNGYTF. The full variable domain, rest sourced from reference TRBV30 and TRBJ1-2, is SQTIHQWPATLVQPVGSPLSLECTVEGTSNPNLYWYRQAAGRGLQLLFYSVGIGQISSEVPQNLSASRPQDRQFILSSKKLLLSDSGFYLCAWTPDRGNGYTFGSGTRLTVV.

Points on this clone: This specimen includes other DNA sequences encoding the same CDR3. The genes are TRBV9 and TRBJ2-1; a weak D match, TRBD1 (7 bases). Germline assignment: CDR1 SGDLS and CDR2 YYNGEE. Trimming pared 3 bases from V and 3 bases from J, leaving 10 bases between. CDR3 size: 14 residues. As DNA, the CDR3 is TGTGCCAGCAGCGGGCGGGACAGCTACAATGAGCAGTTCTTC. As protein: CASSGRDSYNEQFF.

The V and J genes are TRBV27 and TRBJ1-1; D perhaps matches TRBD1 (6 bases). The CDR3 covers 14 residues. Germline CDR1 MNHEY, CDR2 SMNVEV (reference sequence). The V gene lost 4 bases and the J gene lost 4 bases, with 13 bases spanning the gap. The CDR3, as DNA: TGTGCCAGCAGTTGGGGGGGGCCGGGCACTGAAGCTTTCTTT. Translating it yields CASSWGGPGTEAFF.